These T cell receptor beta chains were read from a single sample in a study of blood T cell repertoires in COVID-19. Sequencing used immunoSEQ multiplex PCR; TCRdb keeps in-frame clones, though not all of them. Here the sample spans 99,000 or so clones, 85% to 90% being singletons. Sequenced material: peripheral blood. These receptors were collected from a human donor in a cohort sampled during active COVID-19. Both conserved end residues are part of each CDR3. The order of the fields is D gene, clone size, V gene, J gene, CDR3 protein, CDR3 DNA. D genes are given only for firm matches. The listing skips clone size in some rows; elsewhere it reads once, few, many or a size class.

TRBD1	NA	TRBV7-9	TRBJ1-6	CASSLSQGERSPLHF	TGTGCCAGCAGCTTAAGTCAGGGGGAAAGGTCACCCCTCCACTTT
TRBD2	NA	TRBV19	TRBJ2-7	CASSMGHLGAGDSYEQYF	TGTGCCAGTAGTATGGGTCACCTCGGGGCGGGGGACTCCTACGAGCAGTACTTC
TRBD2	NA	TRBV7-8	TRBJ2-1	CASSLELAGNNEQFF	TGTGCCAGCAGCTTAGAACTAGCGGGAAACAATGAGCAGTTCTTC
NA	NA	TRBV28	TRBJ1-2	CASSLSPRAERRLGYTF	TGTGCCAGCAGTTTAAGCCCGCGGGCAGAAAGGCGGCTTGGCTACACCTTC
TRBD1	few	TRBV4-3	TRBJ1-2	CASSVDRGLAYGYTF	TGCGCCAGCAGCGTCGACAGGGGGCTTGCCTATGGCTACACCTTC
NA	NA	TRBV30	TRBJ2-3	CAWSRGAYGDTQYF	TGTGCCTGGAGTCGCGGGGCGTACGGGGATACGCAGTATTTT
TRBD2	NA	TRBV11-3	TRBJ2-3	CASSQGLAGARADTQYF	TGTGCCAGCAGCCAGGGACTAGCGGGGGCACGCGCAGATACGCAGTATTTT
TRBD1	NA	TRBV19	TRBJ1-2	CASSMGDSNLNYGYTF	TGTGCCAGTAGTATGGGGGACAGCAATCTTAACTATGGCTACACCTTC
NA	NA	TRBV5-1	TRBJ2-5	CASSLSFSQGPQTQYF	TGCGCCAGCAGCTTATCTTTTTCCCAGGGTCCGCAGACCCAGTACTTC
TRBD2	NA	TRBV23-1	TRBJ2-2	CASSQPGLEGPGVSGELFF	TGCGCCAGCAGTCAGCCGGGACTAGAGGGGCCCGGGGTGAGCGGGGAGCTGTTTTTT
NA	NA	TRBV4-1	TRBJ1-4	CASSQGTLSPGRTNEKLFF	TGCGCCAGCAGCCAAGGAACTCTGAGCCCCGGGAGGACTAATGAAAAACTGTTTTTT
TRBD2	NA	TRBV5-1	TRBJ2-1	CASSLAFVSGTHNEQFF	TGCGCCAGCAGCTTGGCCTTTGTTAGCGGGACTCACAATGAGCAGTTCTTC
NA	NA	TRBV11-3	TRBJ1-6	CATRGGNSPLHF	TGTGCCACCCGGGGTGGTAATTCACCCCTCCACTTT
NA	NA	TRBV4-2	TRBJ1-4	CASSQDRGEKLFF	TGTGCCAGCAGCCAAGATCGGGGAGAAAAACTGTTTTTT